This entry lists 22 T cell receptor beta chains sequenced from one sample in a study of OX40 agonist ivuxolimab in advanced cancers. The method was immunoSEQ multiplex PCR; TCRdb's version includes in-frame clones alone and lacks a portion of them. The table has roughly 82,000 clones, roughly 80% seen once. Sequences were derived from CD4+ or CD8+ T cells sorted from blood, sampled in a trial of the OX40 agonist ivuxolimab. The receptors were sampled from an adult with an advanced solid tumor such as melanoma, head and neck, liver or kidney cancer.

The rearrangement links TRBV7-2 to TRBJ2-3; 7 bases line up with TRBD2. CDR3 length equals 16 residues. In germline, CDR1 is SGHTA, CDR2 FQGNSA. After removal of 5 bases from V and 1 base from J, the junction contained 9 bases not matched to a gene. CDR3 coding DNA: TGTGCCAGCAGCCCGACGGGGCTAGCGGGCACAGATACGCAGTATTTT. It specifies CASSPTGLAGTDTQYF.

The rearrangement links TRBV7-9 to TRBJ1-4, with a possible D match to TRBD1 (6 bases). From germline, CDR1 is SEHNR and CDR2 FQNEAQ (reference sequence). The V end was cut by 3 bases, the J end by 7 bases, with 21 bases between. The CDR3 contains 17 residues. The CDR3 here is CASSFRKTGREGEKLFF. CDR3 bases: TGTGCCAGCAGCTTCAGAAAAACAGGGAGGGAAGGTGAAAAACTGTTTTTT. The whole variable domain, remainder taken from reference TRBV7-9 and TRBJ1-4, is DTGVSQNPRHKITKRGQNVTFRCDPISEHNRLYWYRQTLGQGPEFLTYFQNEAQLEKSRLLSDRFSAERPKGSFSTLEIQRTEQGDSAMYLCASSFRKTGREGEKLFFGSGTQLSVL.

The chain employs TRBV6-6 and TRBJ1-2; 8 positions agree with TRBD1. Germline values: CDR1 MNHNY, CDR2 SVGAGI (reference sequence). The CDR3 has 13 amino acids. J was trimmed by 8 bases and V by 2 bases; bases with no gene match: 4. This chain's CDR3 is CASSYGQGAGYTF. Written as DNA, the CDR3 is TGTGCCAGCAGTTACGGGCAGGGGGCAGGCTACACCTTC.

V and J are TRBV10-3 and TRBJ1-2; 7 nucleotides agree with TRBD1. CDR1 and CDR2 from the germline V gene are ENHRY and SYGVKD. Trimming removed 3 bases from V and 3 bases from J; junction bases left unmatched: 4. This CDR3 comprises 14 residues. The CDR3 loop reads CAISDSTGDYGYTF. CDR3 DNA: TGTGCCATCAGTGACTCCACAGGGGACTATGGCTACACCTTC.

The V call is TRBV7-2, the J call TRBJ2-5; weak D call: TRBD1 (6 bases). Between the trimmed V and J ends, which lost 4 bases and 5 bases, there was a span of 11 bases. Germline lookup yields CDR1 SGHTA and CDR2 FQGNSA. CDR3 length: 13 amino acids. CDR3 nucleotide sequence: TGTGCCAGCAGCTCCGGACAGAAGGAGACCCAGTACTTC. This encodes CASSSGQKETQYF. The full variable domain, completed using reference TRBV7-2 and TRBJ2-5, is GAGVSQSPSNKVTEKGKDVELRCDPISGHTALYWYRQSLGQGLEFLIYFQGNSAPDKSGLPSDRFSAERTGGSVSTLTIQRTQQEDSAVYLCASSSGQKETQYFGPGTRLLVL.

The chain combines TRBV9 with TRBJ2-3; D gene uncertain. Germline V gene data show CDR1 as SGDLS and CDR2 as YYNGEE. The V and J ends lost 1 base and 4 bases respectively, with 10 bases between them. The CDR3 loop spans 14 amino acids. The CDR3: CASSVMSSADTQYF. CDR3 bases: TGTGCCAGCAGCGTAATGTCCAGCGCAGATACGCAGTATTTT. Full variable domain (missing parts from reference TRBV9 and TRBJ2-3): DSGVTQTPKHLITATGQRVTLRCSPRSGDLSVYWYQQSLDQGLQFLIQYYNGEERAKGNILERFSAQQFPDLHSELNLSSLELGDSALYFCASSVMSSADTQYFGPGTRLTVL.

V usage is TRBV7-8 and J usage is TRBJ1-6, with 11 bases matching TRBD1. The V and J ends lost 4 bases and 8 bases, in that order; junction bases with no gene match: 10. The CDR3 is 17 amino acids. Germline assignment: CDR1 SGHVS and CDR2 FQNEAQ. The CDR3 DNA reads TGTGCCAGCAGCTCAGCCGGGACAGGGGGAATGGATTCACCCCTCCACTTT. It specifies CASSSAGTGGMDSPLHF.

The chain uses TRBV5-1 and TRBJ2-7; D unclear. The V gene lost 2 bases and the J gene lost 4 bases, with 10 bases spanning the gap. The CDR3 extends over 13 amino acids. CDR1 and CDR2 (germline): SGHRS, YFSETQ. In DNA form, the CDR3 reads TGCGCCAGCAGCTTAGGCAGTTTGTACGAGCAGTACTTC. It codes for CASSLGSLYEQYF.

V and J are TRBV5-8 and TRBJ2-7; TRBD2 aligns across 8 bases. The CDR3 runs to 14 residues. The ends lost 3 bases at V and 2 bases at J; junction bases unmatched: 4. Germline V gives CDR1 SGHTS, CDR2 YDEGEE. Here the CDR3 DNA reads TGTGCCAGCAGCTCCTCGGGGGGGACCTACGAGCAGTACTTC. Encoded protein: CASSSSGGTYEQYF.

The J gene is TRBJ1-1, the V gene TRBV29-1; D remains ambiguous. Trimming cost V 4 bases and J 1 base, with 10 bases left between them. The length of the CDR3 is 13 residues. Germline-derived CDR1 and CDR2 are SQVTM and ANQGSEA. The CDR3, as DNA: TGCAGCGTTGCTCTACACTCGAACACTGAAGCTTTCTTT. Its translation is CSVALHSNTEAFF.

V is TRBV19 and J is TRBJ2-7; TRBD1 matches 9 bases. V shed 5 bases and J 3 bases; nucleotides not matched to a gene: 8. This CDR3 comprises 15 residues. From germline, CDR1 is LNHDA and CDR2 SQIVND (reference sequence). CDR3 coding DNA: TGTGCCAGTAGTGCCCCTCCGGGACAGGGCTACGAGCAGTACTTC. This gives the protein CASSAPPGQGYEQYF.

J is TRBJ1-1 and V is TRBV5-4; 8 bases agree with TRBD1. The V gene's germline CDR1 is SGHNT and CDR2 YYREEE (reference sequence). The trim removed 1 base at V and 6 bases at J, leaving 8 bases unmatched. The CDR3 contains 15 residues. The CDR3 region is CASSLSRGRNAEAFF. The CDR3 bases are TGTGCCAGCAGCTTGAGCAGGGGGCGGAATGCTGAAGCTTTCTTT.

The rearrangement uses TRBV13 and TRBJ2-3; 11 bases fit TRBD2. Germline values: CDR1 PRHDT, CDR2 FYEKMQ (reference sequence). This CDR3 region has 22 residues. After removal of 2 bases from V and 0 bases from J, the junction contained 19 bases not matched to a gene. The CDR3 region has the DNA TGTGCCAGCAGCTTAACTTCATTGATTAGGGCTAGCGGGGGGCAAAGCACAGATACGCAGTATTTT. It encodes CASSLTSLIRASGGQSTDTQYF.

This chain connects TRBV7-7 to TRBJ2-1, with D perhaps assigned TRBD1 or TRBD2 (5 bases each). Trimming stripped 4 bases from V and 2 bases from J, with 18 bases between. The V gene's germline CDR1 is SSHAT and CDR2 FNYEAQ (reference sequence). This CDR3 spans 17 amino acids. This CDR3 is CASSSSPGPSAYNEQFF. CDR3 bases: TGTGCCAGCAGCTCAAGTCCGGGACCCTCAGCCTACAATGAGCAGTTCTTC.

The chain couples TRBV4-2 to TRBJ2-1; tentative D call: TRBD2 (5 bases). V was cut by 0 bases and J by 6 bases, with 12 bases left in between. Germline values: CDR1 LGHNA, CDR2 YNFKEQ. There are 15 residues in the CDR3. CDR3 nucleotide sequence: TGTGCCAGCAGCCAAGATTTCGGGGTTGGCAATGAGCAGTTCTTC. It yields the protein CASSQDFGVGNEQFF.

This chain connects TRBV30 to TRBJ2-3, with D possibly matching TRBD2 (5 bases). Germline values: CDR1 GTSNPN, CDR2 SVGIG (reference sequence). The length of the CDR3 is 13 residues. Trimming cost V 4 bases and J 0 bases, with 8 bases left between them. The CDR3 here is CAWNERSTDTQYF. CDR3 DNA: TGTGCCTGGAATGAGCGGAGCACAGATACGCAGTATTTT.

The chain combines TRBV4-3 with TRBJ1-6, with TRBD1 identical over 9 bases. The germline CDR1 and CDR2 sequences are LGHNA and YSLEER. V shed 1 base and J 9 bases; nucleotides not matched to a gene: 7. The CDR3 has 16 residues. CDR3 in amino acids: CASSQGRTGAASPLHF. CDR3 coding DNA: TGCGCCAGCAGCCAAGGCCGGACAGGGGCGGCTTCACCCCTCCACTTT.

This chain connects TRBV10-3 to TRBJ2-2; the match to TRBD1 covers 9 bases. The CDR3 is made up of 16 amino acids. Germline-derived CDR1 and CDR2 are ENHRY and SYGVKD. With V trimmed by 6 bases and J by 7 bases, 12 bases remained unmatched. CDR3 in DNA: TGTGCCATCAGGGGGACAGGGCCTACCCGGGGCGGGGAGCTGTTTTTT. Residues: CAIRGTGPTRGGELFF.

V usage is TRBV7-2 and J usage is TRBJ1-2, with 9 bases matching TRBD1. V was pared by 5 bases and J by 1 base, with 8 bases of the junction left unmatched. This CDR3 spans 16 amino acids. Germline values: CDR1 SGHTA, CDR2 FQGNSA. CDR3 bases: TGTGCCAGCAGCCCCCGGGACAGGGCTTTTAACTATGGCTACACCTTC. This encodes CASSPRDRAFNYGYTF. Looking up the rest from reference TRBV7-2 and TRBJ1-2 gives the full variable domain: GAGVSQSPSNKVTEKGKDVELRCDPISGHTALYWYRQSLGQGLEFLIYFQGNSAPDKSGLPSDRFSAERTGGSVSTLTIQRTQQEDSAVYLCASSPRDRAFNYGYTFGSGTRLTVV.

The V gene is TRBV20-1, the J gene TRBJ1-2, with D maybe TRBD1 (5 bases). The CDR3 runs to 11 residues. With 3 bases removed from V and 4 bases from J, the gap between germline ends came to 6 bases. Germline V gene sequence: CDR1 DFQATT, CDR2 SNEGSKA (reference sequence). The CDR3 DNA is TGCAGTGCTAGTGACAGCTATGGCTACACCTTC. Translated: CSASDSYGYTF.

The rearrangement uses TRBV11-2 and TRBJ2-1; 8 positions agree with TRBD2. The junction had 14 bases not matched to a gene; V was cut back by 4 bases and J by 9 bases. The CDR3 has 16 amino acids. Germline-derived CDR1 and CDR2 are SGHAT and FQNNGV. The CDR3 sequence is CASSSSGTRLVIEQFF. CDR3 coding DNA: TGTGCCAGCAGCTCATCCGGGACTAGATTGGTTATTGAGCAGTTCTTC.

This clone was picked up a small number of times. The V and J genes are TRBV6-1 and TRBJ1-2; TRBD1 matches at 7 bases. The CDR3 spans 13 residues. CDR1 and CDR2 from the germline V gene are MNHNS and SASEGT. Losses at the gene ends were 2 bases for V and 4 bases for J; bases not matched to a gene: 1. CDR3 in amino acids: CASSEHRGYGYTF. CDR3 nucleotides: TGTGCCAGCAGTGAACACAGGGGCTATGGCTACACCTTC.